This is a list of T cell receptor beta chains from one sample in a study of shared clonotypes between healthy human individuals. TCRdb's copy holds only in-frame clones and misses some; the assay was immunoSEQ multiplex PCR. The data contain around 990,000 clones, roughly 80% of them singletons. The material sequenced was memory CD4+ T cells from PBMCs. Receptors originate from a man younger than 35 in good health. Some clones in this sample may be carry-over from other donors' samples. CDR3s include the opening cysteine and the closing phenylalanine or tryptophan. A D gene is named only where the DNA matches it firmly. Clone size is not always given. Where it is, it says once, few, many or a class for expanded clones.

V gene,clone size,J gene,D gene,CDR3 length,CDR3 DNA,CDR3 protein
TRBV4-2,-,TRBJ2-3,-,13,TGTGCCAGCAGCCAGGGCAGCACAGATACGCAGTATTTT,CASSQGSTDTQYF
TRBV28,few,TRBJ1-5,-,14,TGTGCCAGCAGTTTATCAAGGGTTAATCAGCCCCAGCATTTT,CASSLSRVNQPQHF
TRBV28,-,TRBJ1-6,-,12,TGTGCCAGCTTGGTTGCGAATTCACCCCTCCACTTT,CASLVANSPLHF
TRBV11-2,-,TRBJ2-5,-,15,TGTGCCAGCAGCTCCCTACAGGGGAGGGGGGAGACCCAGTACTTC,CASSSLQGRGETQYF
TRBV28,-,TRBJ2-7,-,14,TGTGCCAGCAACTCGGCGGGACAGTCTTGGGAGCAGTACTTC,CASNSAGQSWEQYF
TRBV9,-,TRBJ1-3,-,17,TGTGCCAGCAGCGTAGGGTGGGGAGGACCCTCTGGAAACACCATATATTTT,CASSVGWGGPSGNTIYF
TRBV7-3,-,TRBJ2-7,TRBD2,13,TGTGCCAGCAGCTCGGAAGGACTAGCCGAGCAGTACTTC,CASSSEGLAEQYF
TRBV4-1,-,TRBJ2-7,-,18,TGCGCCAGCAGCCAAGGCCAGGGGATAGCGGGTGGGGTCAACGAGCAGTACTTC,CASSQGQGIAGGVNEQYF
TRBV6-5,-,TRBJ1-1,-,11,TGTGCCAGCAGGGCCTTTGGCCAAGCTTTCTTT,CASRAFGQAFF
TRBV28,-,TRBJ1-1,TRBD1,15,TGTGCCAGCAGGCAACAGGGGACACCGAACACTGAAGCTTTCTTT,CASRQQGTPNTEAFF
TRBV28,-,TRBJ2-2,-,12,TGTGCCAGCAGTTTAATCACCGGGGAGCTGTTTTTT,CASSLITGELFF